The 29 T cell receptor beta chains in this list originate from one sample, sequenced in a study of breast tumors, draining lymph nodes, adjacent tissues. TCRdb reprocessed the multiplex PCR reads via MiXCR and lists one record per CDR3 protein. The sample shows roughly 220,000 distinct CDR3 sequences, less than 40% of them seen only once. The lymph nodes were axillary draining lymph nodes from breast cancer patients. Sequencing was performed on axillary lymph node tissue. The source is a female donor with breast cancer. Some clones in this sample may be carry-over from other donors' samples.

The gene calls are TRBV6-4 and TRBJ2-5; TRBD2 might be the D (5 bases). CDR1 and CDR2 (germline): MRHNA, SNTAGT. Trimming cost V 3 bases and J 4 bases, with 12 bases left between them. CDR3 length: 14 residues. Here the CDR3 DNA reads TGTGCCAGCAGTGAAACGGGGAAGGGAGAGACCCAGTACTTC. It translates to CASSETGKGETQYF.

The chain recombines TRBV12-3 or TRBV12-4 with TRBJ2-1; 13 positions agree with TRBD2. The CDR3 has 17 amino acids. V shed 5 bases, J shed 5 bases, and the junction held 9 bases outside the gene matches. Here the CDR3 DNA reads TGTGCCAGCAGTAGACGGACTAGCGGGGGTGCCCACAATGAGCAGTTCTTC. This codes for CASSRRTSGGAHNEQFF.

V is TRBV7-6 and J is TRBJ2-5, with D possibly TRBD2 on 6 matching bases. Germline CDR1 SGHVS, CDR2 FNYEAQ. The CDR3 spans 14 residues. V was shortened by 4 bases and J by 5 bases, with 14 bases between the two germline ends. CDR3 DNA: TGTGCCAGCAGCTCCCCGGGCCTAGCGGAGACCCAGTACTTC. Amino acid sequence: CASSSPGLAETQYF.

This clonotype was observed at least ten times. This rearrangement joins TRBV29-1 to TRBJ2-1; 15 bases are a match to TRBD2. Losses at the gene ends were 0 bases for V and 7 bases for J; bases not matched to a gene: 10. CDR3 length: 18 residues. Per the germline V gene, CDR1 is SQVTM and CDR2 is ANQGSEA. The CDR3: CSVEEWSGLAGGRNEQFF. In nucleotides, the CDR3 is TGCAGCGTTGAAGAGTGGAGTGGACTAGCGGGAGGGAGGAATGAGCAGTTCTTC.

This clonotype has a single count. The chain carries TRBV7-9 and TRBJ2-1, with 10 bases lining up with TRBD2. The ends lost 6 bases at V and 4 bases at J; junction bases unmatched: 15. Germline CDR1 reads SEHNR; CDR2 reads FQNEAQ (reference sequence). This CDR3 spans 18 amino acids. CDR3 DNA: TGTGCCAGCAGAATAGTCAATAGCGGGGGGTCCCGTTACAATGAGCAGTTCTTC. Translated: CASRIVNSGGSRYNEQFF.

The CDR3 sequence is CASSHGGRSSYEQYF. The DNA for the CDR3 is TGTGCCAGCAGTCACGGCGGAAGGAGCTCCTACGAGCAGTACTTC. This chain joins TRBV6-2 or TRBV6-3 and TRBJ2-7, with D unclear. This CDR3 is built from 15 residues. V was clipped by 5 bases and J by 0 bases, with 14 bases between them. Germline-derived CDR1 and CDR2 are MNHEY and SVGEGT.

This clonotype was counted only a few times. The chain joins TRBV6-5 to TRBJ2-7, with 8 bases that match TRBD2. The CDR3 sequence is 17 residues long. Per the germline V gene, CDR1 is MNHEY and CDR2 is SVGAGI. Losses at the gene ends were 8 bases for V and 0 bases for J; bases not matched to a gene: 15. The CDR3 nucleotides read TGTGCCAGCTCACGGATTATTACTAGCGGATCCTCCTACGAGCAGTACTTC. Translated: CASSRIITSGSSYEQYF.

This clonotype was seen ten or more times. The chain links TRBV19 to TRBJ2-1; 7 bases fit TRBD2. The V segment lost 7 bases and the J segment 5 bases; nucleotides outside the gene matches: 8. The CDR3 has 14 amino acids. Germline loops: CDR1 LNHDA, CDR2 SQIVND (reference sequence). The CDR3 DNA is TGTGCCAGTATTAGTGGCGGGAGCCACAATGAGCAGTTCTTC. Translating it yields CASISGGSHNEQFF.

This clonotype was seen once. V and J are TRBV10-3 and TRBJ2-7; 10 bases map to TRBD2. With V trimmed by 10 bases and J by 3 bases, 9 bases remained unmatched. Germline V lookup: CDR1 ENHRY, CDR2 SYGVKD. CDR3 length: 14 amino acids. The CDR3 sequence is CATGQGLASYEQYF. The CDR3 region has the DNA TGTGCCACTGGACAGGGACTAGCGAGCTACGAGCAGTACTTC.

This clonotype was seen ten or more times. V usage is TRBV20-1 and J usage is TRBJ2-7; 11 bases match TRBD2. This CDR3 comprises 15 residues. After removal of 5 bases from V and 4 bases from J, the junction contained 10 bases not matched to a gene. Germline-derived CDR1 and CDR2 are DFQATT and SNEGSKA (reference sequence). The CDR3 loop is CSADNRLAGRYEQYF. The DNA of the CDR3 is TGCAGTGCTGACAATAGACTAGCGGGACGGTACGAGCAGTACTTC.

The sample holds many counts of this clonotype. CDR3 sequence (DNA): TGCAGTGCTAGAGAGGACGGACAGCCAAGGGGCCCTAATTCACCCCTCCACTTT. It encodes CSAREDGQPRGPNSPLHF. The chain joins TRBV20-1 to TRBJ1-6, with D perhaps matching TRBD1 (6 bases). The CDR3 loop spans 18 amino acids. V was clipped by 0 bases and J by 6 bases, with 21 bases between them. Germline V gene data show CDR1 as DFQATT and CDR2 as SNEGSKA (reference sequence).

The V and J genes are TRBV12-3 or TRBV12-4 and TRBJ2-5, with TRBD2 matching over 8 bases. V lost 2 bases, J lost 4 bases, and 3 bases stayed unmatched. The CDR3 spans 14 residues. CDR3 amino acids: CASSLSRGGETQYF. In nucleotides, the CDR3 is TGTGCCAGCAGTTTATCCCGGGGGGGAGAGACCCAGTACTTC.

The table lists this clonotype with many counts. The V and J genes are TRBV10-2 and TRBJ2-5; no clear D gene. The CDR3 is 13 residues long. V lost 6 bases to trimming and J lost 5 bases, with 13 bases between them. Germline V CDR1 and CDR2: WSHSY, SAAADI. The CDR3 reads CASRLRGGETQYF. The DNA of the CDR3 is TGCGCCAGCAGACTACGAGGCGGCGAGACCCAGTACTTC.

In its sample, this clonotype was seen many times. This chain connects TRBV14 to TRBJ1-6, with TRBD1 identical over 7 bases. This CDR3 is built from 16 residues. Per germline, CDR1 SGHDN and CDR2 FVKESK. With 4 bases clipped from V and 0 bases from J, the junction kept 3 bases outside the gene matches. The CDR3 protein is CASSRQGSSYNSPLHF. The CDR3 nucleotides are TGTGCCAGCAGCCGACAGGGAAGCTCCTATAATTCACCCCTCCACTTT.

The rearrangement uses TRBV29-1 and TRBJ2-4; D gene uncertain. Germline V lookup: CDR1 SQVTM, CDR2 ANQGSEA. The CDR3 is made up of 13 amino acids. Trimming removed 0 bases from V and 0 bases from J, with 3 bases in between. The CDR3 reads CSVEDIAKNIQYF. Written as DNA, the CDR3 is TGCAGCGTTGAAGACATAGCCAAAAACATTCAGTACTTC.

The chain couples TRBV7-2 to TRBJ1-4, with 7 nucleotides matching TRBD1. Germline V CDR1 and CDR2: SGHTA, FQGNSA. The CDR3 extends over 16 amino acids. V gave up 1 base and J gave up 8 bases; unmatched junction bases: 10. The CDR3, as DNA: TGTGCCAGCAGCTTAGAGTCGACAGGGTGGCAGGAAAAACTGTTTTTT. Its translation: CASSLESTGWQEKLFF.

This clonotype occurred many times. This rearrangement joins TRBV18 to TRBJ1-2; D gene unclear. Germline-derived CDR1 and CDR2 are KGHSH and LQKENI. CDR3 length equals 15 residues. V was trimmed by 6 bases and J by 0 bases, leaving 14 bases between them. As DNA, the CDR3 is TGTGCCAGCTCGGAGCTGGGGTATGCTAACTATGGCTACACCTTC. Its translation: CASSELGYANYGYTF.

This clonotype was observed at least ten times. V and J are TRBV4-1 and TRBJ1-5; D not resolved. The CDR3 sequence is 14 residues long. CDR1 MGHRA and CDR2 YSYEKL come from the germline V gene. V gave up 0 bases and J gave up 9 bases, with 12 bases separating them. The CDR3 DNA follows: TGCGCCAGCAGCCAAGACCGGATTCTCGGGCCCCAGCATTTT. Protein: CASSQDRILGPQHF.

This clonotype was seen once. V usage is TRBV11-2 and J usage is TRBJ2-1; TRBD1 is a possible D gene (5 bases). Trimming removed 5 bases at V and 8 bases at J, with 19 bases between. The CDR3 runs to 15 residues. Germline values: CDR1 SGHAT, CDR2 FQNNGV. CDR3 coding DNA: TGTGCCAGCAGCCTACAGGACGTTTTAATCGATGAGCAGTTCTTC. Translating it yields CASSLQDVLIDEQFF.

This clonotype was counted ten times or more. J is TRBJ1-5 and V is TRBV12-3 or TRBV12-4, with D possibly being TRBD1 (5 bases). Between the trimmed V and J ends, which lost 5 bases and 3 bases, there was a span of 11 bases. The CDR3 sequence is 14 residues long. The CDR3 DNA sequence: TGTGCCAGCAGTCAGGGTTCCCTCAATCAGCCCCAGCATTTT. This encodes CASSQGSLNQPQHF.

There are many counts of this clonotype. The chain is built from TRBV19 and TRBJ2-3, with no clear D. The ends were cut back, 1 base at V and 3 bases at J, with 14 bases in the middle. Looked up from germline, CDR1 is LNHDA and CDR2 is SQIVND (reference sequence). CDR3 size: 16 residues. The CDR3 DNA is TGTGCCAGTAGTATAGGGGCCCGGCTCGGGACAGATACGCAGTATTTT. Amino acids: CASSIGARLGTDTQYF.

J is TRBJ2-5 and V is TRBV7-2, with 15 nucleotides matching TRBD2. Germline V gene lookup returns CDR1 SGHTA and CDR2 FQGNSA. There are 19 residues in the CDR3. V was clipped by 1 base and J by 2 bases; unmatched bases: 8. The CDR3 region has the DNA TGTGCCAGCAGCTTAGTGGGGTTCGGACTAGCGGGAGGGCAAGAGACCCAGTACTTC. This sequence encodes CASSLVGFGLAGGQETQYF.

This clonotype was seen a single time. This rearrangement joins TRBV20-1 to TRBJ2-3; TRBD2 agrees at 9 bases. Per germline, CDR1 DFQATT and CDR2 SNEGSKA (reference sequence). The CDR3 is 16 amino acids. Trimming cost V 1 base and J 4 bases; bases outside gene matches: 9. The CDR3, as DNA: TGCAGTGCTAGAGCGAGGGCTAGCGGGGCATCAGATACGCAGTATTTT. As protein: CSARARASGASDTQYF.

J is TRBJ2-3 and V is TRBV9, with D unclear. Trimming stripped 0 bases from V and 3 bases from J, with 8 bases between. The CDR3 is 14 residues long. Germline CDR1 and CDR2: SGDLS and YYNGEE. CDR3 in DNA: TGTGCCAGCAGCGTAGATTTACTGACAGATACGCAGTATTTT. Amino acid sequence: CASSVDLLTDTQYF.

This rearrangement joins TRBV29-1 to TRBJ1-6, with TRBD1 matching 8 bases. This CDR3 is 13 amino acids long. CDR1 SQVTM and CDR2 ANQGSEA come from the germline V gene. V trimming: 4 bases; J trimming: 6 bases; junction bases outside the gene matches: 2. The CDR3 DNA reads TGCAGCGTTGGGGACAGGAGTAATTCACCCCTCCACTTT. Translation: CSVGDRSNSPLHF.

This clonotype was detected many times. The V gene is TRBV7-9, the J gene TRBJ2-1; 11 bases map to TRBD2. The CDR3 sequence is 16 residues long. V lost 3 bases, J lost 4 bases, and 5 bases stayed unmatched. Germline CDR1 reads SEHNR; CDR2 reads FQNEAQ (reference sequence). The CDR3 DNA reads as TGTGCCAGCAGCTTCGCTAGCGGGGGGTGGTACAATGAGCAGTTCTTC. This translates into CASSFASGGWYNEQFF.

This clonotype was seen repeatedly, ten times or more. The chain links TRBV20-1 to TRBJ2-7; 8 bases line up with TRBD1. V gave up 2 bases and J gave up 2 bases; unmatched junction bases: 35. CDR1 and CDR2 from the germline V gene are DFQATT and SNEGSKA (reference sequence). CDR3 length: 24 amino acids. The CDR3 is CSARPNDNRQGKNPTSRKAYEQYF. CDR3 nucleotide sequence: TGCAGTGCTAGACCCAACGATAACCGACAGGGGAAGAATCCCACCTCAAGGAAAGCCTACGAGCAGTACTTC.

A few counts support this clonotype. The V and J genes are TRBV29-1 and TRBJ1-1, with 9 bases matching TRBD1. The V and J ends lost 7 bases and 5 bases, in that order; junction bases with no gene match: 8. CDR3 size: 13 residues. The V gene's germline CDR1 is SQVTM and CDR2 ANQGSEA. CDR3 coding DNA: TGCAGCGGGTACAGGACAGGGGTAACTGAAGCTTTCTTT. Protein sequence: CSGYRTGVTEAFF. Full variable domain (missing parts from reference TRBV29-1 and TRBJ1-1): SAVISQKPSRDICQRGTSLTIQCQVDSQVTMMFWYRQQPGQSLTLIATANQGSEATYESGFVIDKFPISRPNLTFSTLTVSNMSPEDSSIYLCSGYRTGVTEAFFGQGTRLTVV.

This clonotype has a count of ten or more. The DNA of the CDR3 is TGTGCCAGCAGCTTGGGACAGGGGGCTTACGAGCAGTACTTC. Translating it yields CASSLGQGAYEQYF. This rearrangement joins TRBV14 to TRBJ2-7, with 12 bases that match TRBD1. The CDR3 has 14 amino acids. J was trimmed by 4 bases and V by 5 bases; bases with no gene match: 3. CDR1 is SGHDN and CDR2 is FVKESK in the germline V gene.